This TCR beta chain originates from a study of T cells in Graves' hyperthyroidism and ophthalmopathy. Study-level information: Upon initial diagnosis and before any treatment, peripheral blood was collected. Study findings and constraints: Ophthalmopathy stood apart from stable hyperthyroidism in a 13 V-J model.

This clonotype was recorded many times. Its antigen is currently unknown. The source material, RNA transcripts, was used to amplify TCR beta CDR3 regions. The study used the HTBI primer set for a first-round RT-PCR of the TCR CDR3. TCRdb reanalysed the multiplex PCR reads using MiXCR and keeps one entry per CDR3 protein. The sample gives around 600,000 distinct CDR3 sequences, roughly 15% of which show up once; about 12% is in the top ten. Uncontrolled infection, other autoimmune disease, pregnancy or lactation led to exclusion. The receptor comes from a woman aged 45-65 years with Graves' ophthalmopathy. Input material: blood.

The CDR3: CSVEKGQGLGGYTF. CDR3 nucleotides: TGCAGCGTTGAAAAAGGACAGGGACTCGGTGGCTACACCTTC. This chain connects TRBV29-1 to TRBJ1-2; 8 nucleotides match TRBD1. V trimming: 2 bases; J trimming: 7 bases; junction bases outside the gene matches: 9. CDR1 is SQVTM, CDR2 ANQGSEA, per germline. The CDR3 runs to 14 residues.